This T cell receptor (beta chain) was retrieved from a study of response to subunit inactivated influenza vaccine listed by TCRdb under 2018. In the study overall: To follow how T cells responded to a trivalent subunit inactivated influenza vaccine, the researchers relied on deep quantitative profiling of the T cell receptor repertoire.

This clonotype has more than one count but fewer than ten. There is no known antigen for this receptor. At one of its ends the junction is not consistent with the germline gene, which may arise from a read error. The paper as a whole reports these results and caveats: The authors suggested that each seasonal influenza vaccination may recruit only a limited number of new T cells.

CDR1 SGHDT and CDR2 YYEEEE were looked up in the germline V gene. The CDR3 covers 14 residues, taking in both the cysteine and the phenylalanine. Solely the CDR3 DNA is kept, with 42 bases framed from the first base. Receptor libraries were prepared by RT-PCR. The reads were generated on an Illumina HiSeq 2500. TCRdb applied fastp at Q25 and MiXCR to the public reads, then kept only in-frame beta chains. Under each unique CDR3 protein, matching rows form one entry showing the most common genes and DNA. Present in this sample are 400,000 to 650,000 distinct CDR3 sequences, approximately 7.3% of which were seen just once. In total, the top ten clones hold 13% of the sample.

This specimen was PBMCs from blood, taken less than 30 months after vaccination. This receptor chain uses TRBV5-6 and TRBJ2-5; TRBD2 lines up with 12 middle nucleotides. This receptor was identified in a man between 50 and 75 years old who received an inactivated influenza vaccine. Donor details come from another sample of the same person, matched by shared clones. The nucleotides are TGTGCCAGCAGCCAGACTAGCGGGAGTCCTGCCCAATACTTC. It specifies CASSQTSGSPAQYF. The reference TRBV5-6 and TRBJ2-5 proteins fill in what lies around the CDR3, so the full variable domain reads DAGVTQSPTHLIKTRGQQVTLRCSPKSGHDTVSWYQQALGQGPQFIFQYYEEEERQRGNFPDRFSGHQFPNYSSELNVNALLLGDSALYLCASSQTSGSPAQYFGPGTRLLVL.